These 20 T cell receptor beta chains share one sample of origin, sequenced in a study of blood T cell repertoires in COVID-19. The protocol was immunoSEQ multiplex PCR, while the TCRdb copy is restricted to in-frame clones and leaves out a portion. This sample has roughly 80,000 clones, with 84% found just once. Sequences were obtained from peripheral blood. These receptors were collected from a human donor in a cohort sampled during active COVID-19.

The sample holds a few counts of this clone. The chain recombines TRBV6-5 with TRBJ2-4; possibly TRBD2 for D (6 bases). Germline lookup yields CDR1 MNHEY and CDR2 SVGAGI. V lost 5 bases, J lost 0 bases, and 11 bases lay in between. The CDR3 runs 15 residues. In DNA form, the CDR3 reads TGTGCCAGCAGTCGCGGGGTTGGAGCCAAAAACATTCAGTACTTC. Its protein product is CASSRGVGAKNIQYF.

The chain is built from TRBV6-5 and TRBJ1-3, with a weak D call TRBD1 (5 bases). The germline gives CDR1 MNHEY, CDR2 SVGAGI. With 6 bases removed from V and 0 bases from J, the gap between germline ends came to 12 bases. This CDR3 region has 15 residues. CDR3 bases: TGTGCCAGCAGCGACAGTTGGAGCTCTGGAAACACCATATATTTT. This codes for CASSDSWSSGNTIYF.

The V call is TRBV3-1 (or the pseudogene TRBV3-2), the J call TRBJ2-1; D is unclear. CDR3 length: 13 amino acids. V was shortened by 1 base and J by 3 bases, with 4 bases between the two germline ends. The V gene's germline CDR1 is LGHDT and CDR2 YNNKEL (reference sequence). CDR3 coding DNA: TGTGCCAGCAGCCAAGCCTACTACAATGAGCAGTTCTTC. This gives the protein CASSQAYYNEQFF.

This clone has only one observation. This chain joins TRBV6-5 and TRBJ2-7; 9 bases match TRBD1. V lost 0 bases, J lost 3 bases, and 6 bases stayed unmatched. Germline CDR1 MNHEY, CDR2 SVGAGI. This CDR3 region has 16 residues. The CDR3 nucleotides are TGTGCCAGCAGTTACTCCACAGGGGGCTTTGTCTACGAGCAGTACTTC. Translation: CASSYSTGGFVYEQYF.

The count of this clone is one. This chain uses TRBV9 with TRBJ2-1, with 7 bases fitting TRBD2. J was trimmed by 4 bases and V by 7 bases; bases with no gene match: 8. This CDR3 is 14 amino acids long. CDR1 is SGDLS and CDR2 is YYNGEE in the germline V gene. The CDR3 DNA follows: TGTGCCAGCGGTGGTGGGGGGGTATACAATGAGCAGTTCTTC. Residues: CASGGGGVYNEQFF.

The rearrangement uses TRBV5-6 and TRBJ2-5, with TRBD1 matching over 12 bases. CDR1 and CDR2 from the germline V gene are SGHDT and YYEEEE. CDR3 length: 14 amino acids. J gave up 5 bases and V 4 bases, and 3 bases lay outside the gene matches. The CDR3 bases are TGTGCCAGCAGCCAAGGGACAGGGGGCGAGACCCAGTACTTC. This translates into CASSQGTGGETQYF.

V usage is TRBV19 and J usage is TRBJ1-2; the match to TRBD1 covers 8 bases. The J segment lost 8 bases and the V segment lost 5 bases, leaving 7 bases of the junction unmatched. There are 13 residues in the CDR3. Germline V lookup: CDR1 LNHDA, CDR2 SQIVND (reference sequence). CDR3 nucleotides: TGTGCCAGTAGTGATCGGACAGGGAGCGGCTACACCTTC. Translated: CASSDRTGSGYTF.

The chain carries TRBV19 and TRBJ1-4, with a weak D call TRBD1 (5 bases). The CDR3 totals 15 residues. Trimming removed 4 bases at V and 5 bases at J, with 14 bases between. The V gene's germline CDR1 is LNHDA and CDR2 SQIVND (reference sequence). This CDR3 reads CASSTIGGQNEKLFF. CDR3 DNA: TGTGCCAGTAGTACCATCGGGGGTCAAAATGAAAAACTGTTTTTT.

J is TRBJ2-7 and V is TRBV5-6; 14 nucleotides match TRBD2. Germline trimming cut 4 bases from V and 0 bases from J; bases unmatched to any gene: 6. The CDR3 is 17 residues long. Germline V gene data show CDR1 as SGHDT and CDR2 as YYEEEE. The CDR3 reads CASSKGLAGAFSYEQYF. The CDR3 region has the DNA TGTGCCAGCAGCAAGGGACTAGCGGGGGCCTTCTCCTACGAGCAGTACTTC.

This chain uses TRBV29-1 with TRBJ2-3; a weak D match, TRBD1 (5 bases). Per the germline V gene, CDR1 is SQVTM and CDR2 is ANQGSEA. Trimming stripped 7 bases from V and 2 bases from J, with 10 bases between. The CDR3 contains 12 residues. CDR3 bases: TGCAGCGCCGTGGACACCACAGATACGCAGTATTTT. Protein sequence: CSAVDTTDTQYF.

The J gene is TRBJ2-1, the V gene TRBV28; 11 bases map to TRBD2. The germline CDR1 and CDR2 sequences are MDHEN and SYDVKM. The length of the CDR3 is 16 residues. Trimming removed 7 bases from V and 5 bases from J; junction bases left unmatched: 10. In DNA, the CDR3 is TGTGCCAGCACCCTCCAGCTAGCGGGGGGCAACAATGAGCAGTTCTTC. Translation: CASTLQLAGGNNEQFF.

The chain is built from TRBV19 and TRBJ1-1; TRBD1 agrees at 9 bases. CDR3 size: 15 residues. J gave up 1 base and V 6 bases, and 6 bases lay outside the gene matches. The V gene's germline CDR1 is LNHDA and CDR2 SQIVND (reference sequence). CDR3 in amino acids: CASRTGGAQNTEAFF. In DNA form, the CDR3 reads TGTGCCAGTAGAACAGGGGGCGCCCAGAACACTGAAGCTTTCTTT. Combining the CDR3 with reference TRBV19 and TRBJ1-1 gives the whole variable domain DGGITQSPKYLFRKEGQNVTLSCEQNLNHDAMYWYRQDPGQGLRLIYYSQIVNDFQKGDIAEGYSVSREKKESFPLTVTSAQKNPTAFYLCASRTGGAQNTEAFFGQGTRLTVV.

The chain employs TRBV27 and TRBJ2-3; D ambiguous. Germline V gives CDR1 MNHEY, CDR2 SMNVEV (reference sequence). V was trimmed by 2 bases and J by 4 bases, leaving 10 bases between them. The length of the CDR3 is 14 residues. CDR3 in amino acids: CASSLLSSPDTQYF. In DNA, the CDR3 is TGTGCCAGCAGTTTACTTTCCTCTCCAGATACGCAGTATTTT.

CDR3 residues: CATQEAFF. The DNA of the CDR3 is TGCGCCACACAGGAAGCTTTCTTT. The chain links TRBV23-1 to TRBJ1-1, with D unclear. TRBV23-1 is treated as an ORF (open reading frame) with a function not yet certain. Trimming stripped 10 bases from V and 8 bases from J, with 5 bases between. The CDR3 totals 8 residues.

The J gene is TRBJ2-7, the V gene TRBV5-4, with 8 bases that match TRBD1. Germline CDR1 is SGHNT and CDR2 is YYREEE (reference sequence). With 2 bases clipped from V and 6 bases from J, the junction kept 4 bases outside the gene matches. This CDR3 comprises 13 residues. The DNA of the CDR3 is TGTGCCAGCAGCTTTGGACAGGGTGGCGAGCAGTACTTC. This codes for CASSFGQGGEQYF.

The chain carries TRBV29-1 and TRBJ1-4, with TRBD1 as a possible D gene (5 bases). Germline loops: CDR1 SQVTM, CDR2 ANQGSEA. V shed 3 bases and J shed 4 bases, with 9 bases lying between them. The CDR3 is 13 amino acids. CDR3 sequence reads: CSVDPGNNEKLFF. DNA of the CDR3: TGCAGCGTTGATCCAGGGAATAATGAAAAACTGTTTTTT.

This clone was recorded once. The chain joins TRBV3-1 (or the pseudogene TRBV3-2) to TRBJ1-6; 8 bases are a match to TRBD1. The CDR3 length is 16 residues. The germline V gene has CDR1 LGHDT and CDR2 YNNKEL (reference sequence). V gave up 0 bases and J gave up 9 bases; unmatched junction bases: 7. CDR3 DNA sequence: TGTGCCAGCAGCCAAGATAGACAGGGGTGGGGTTCACCCCTCCACTTT. This sequence encodes CASSQDRQGWGSPLHF.

V is TRBV24-1 and J is TRBJ1-1; D perhaps matches TRBD1 (6 bases). CDR3 length: 13 amino acids. V was clipped by 7 bases and J by 6 bases, with 14 bases between them. CDR1 KGHDR and CDR2 SFDVKD come from the germline V gene. The CDR3 coding sequence is TGTGCCACCAGGGCAGGGGCGGAATCTGAAGCTTTCTTT. Translating gives CATRAGAESEAFF.

A few counts support this clone. V gene TRBV19 combines with J gene TRBJ2-7, with 9 bases fitting TRBD1. Germline-derived CDR1 and CDR2 are LNHDA and SQIVND (reference sequence). Trimming at V came to 4 bases and at J to 3 bases, leaving 10 bases not matched to a gene. This CDR3 comprises 16 residues. This chain's CDR3 is CASSTTGTGSFYEQYF. DNA of the CDR3: TGTGCCAGTAGTACCACCGGGACAGGGAGTTTCTACGAGCAGTACTTC.

Only one count was recorded for this clone. The V gene is TRBV27, the J gene TRBJ1-6; the match to TRBD1 covers 10 bases. The CDR3 has 16 amino acids. The germline V gene encodes CDR1 MNHEY and CDR2 SMNVEV (reference sequence). After removal of 5 bases from V and 9 bases from J, the junction contained 10 bases not matched to a gene. CDR3 DNA sequence: TGTGCCAGCAGTGGGCTGACAGGGGGCGCGGGTTCACCCCTCCACTTT. Its translation is CASSGLTGGAGSPLHF.